This T cell receptor beta chain is from a study of cytomegalovirus exposure and HLA in healthy donors. Of note for this clone: Its antigen is not identified.

The PCR was carried out with 60 Vbeta primers and 13 Jbeta primers. Produced via immunoSEQ multiplex PCR; TCRdb's table is partial and in-frame only. The table includes around 85,000 clones, around 80% detected once. Deletions cut 3 bases from V and 5 bases from J, with 11 bases between. Germline CDR1 is MNHEY and CDR2 is SMNVEV (reference sequence). This CDR3 comprises 13 residues. Study observations and caveats: Presence/absence analyses assumed roughly uniform sequencing depth across donors. Later analysis demonstrated an association between a missense DCLRE1C variant and TCR beta V- and J-gene trimming.

This receptor was obtained from a young man in good health and CMV-seronegative. V is TRBV27 and J is TRBJ2-7, with D possibly matching TRBD1 (5 bases). Sequencing was done on a sample of PBMCs. CDR3 in DNA: TGTGCCAGCAGTTTTCAGGGTAGGAACGAGCAGTACTTC. Its translation: CASSFQGRNEQYF.